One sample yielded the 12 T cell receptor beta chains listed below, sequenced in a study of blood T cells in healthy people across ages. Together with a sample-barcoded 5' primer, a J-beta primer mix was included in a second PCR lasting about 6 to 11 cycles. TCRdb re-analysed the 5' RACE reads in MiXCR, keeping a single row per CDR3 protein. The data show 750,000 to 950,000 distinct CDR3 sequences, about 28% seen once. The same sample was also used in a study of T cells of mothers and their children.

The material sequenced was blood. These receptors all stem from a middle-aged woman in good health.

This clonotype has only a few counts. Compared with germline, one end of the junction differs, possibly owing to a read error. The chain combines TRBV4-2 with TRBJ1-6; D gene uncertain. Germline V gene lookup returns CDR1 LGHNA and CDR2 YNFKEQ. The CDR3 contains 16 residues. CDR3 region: CASSQLGGSPNSPHHF. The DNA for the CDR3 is TGTGCCAGCAGCCAACTAGGTGGCAGTCCCAATTCACCCCACCACTTT.

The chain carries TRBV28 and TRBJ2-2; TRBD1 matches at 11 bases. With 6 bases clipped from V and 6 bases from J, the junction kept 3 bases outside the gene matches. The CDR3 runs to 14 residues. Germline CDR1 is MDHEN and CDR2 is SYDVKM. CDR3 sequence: CASSLDRGPGELFF. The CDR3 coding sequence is TGTGCCAGCAGCCTGGACAGGGGGCCCGGGGAGCTGTTTTTT.

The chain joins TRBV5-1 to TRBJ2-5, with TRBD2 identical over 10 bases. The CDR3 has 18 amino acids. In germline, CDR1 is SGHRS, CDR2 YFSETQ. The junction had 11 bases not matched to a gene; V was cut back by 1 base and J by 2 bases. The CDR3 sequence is CASSLMSSGGIVQETQYF. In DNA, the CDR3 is TGCGCCAGCAGCTTGATGTCTAGCGGGGGTATAGTACAAGAGACCCAGTACTTC.

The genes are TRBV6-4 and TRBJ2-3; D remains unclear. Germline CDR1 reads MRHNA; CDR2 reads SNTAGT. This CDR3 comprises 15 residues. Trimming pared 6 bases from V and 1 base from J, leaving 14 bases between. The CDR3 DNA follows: TGTGCCAGCAGCCCGACTCCCCGGGGCACAGATACGCAGTATTTT. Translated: CASSPTPRGTDTQYF.

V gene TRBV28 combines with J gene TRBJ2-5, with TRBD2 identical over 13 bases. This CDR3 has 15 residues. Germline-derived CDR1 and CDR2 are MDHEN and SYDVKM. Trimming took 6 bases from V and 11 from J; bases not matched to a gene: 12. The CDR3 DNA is TGTGCCAGCAGACCTACTAGCGGGGGGGCCAATGAGCAGTACTTC. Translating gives CASRPTSGGANEQYF.

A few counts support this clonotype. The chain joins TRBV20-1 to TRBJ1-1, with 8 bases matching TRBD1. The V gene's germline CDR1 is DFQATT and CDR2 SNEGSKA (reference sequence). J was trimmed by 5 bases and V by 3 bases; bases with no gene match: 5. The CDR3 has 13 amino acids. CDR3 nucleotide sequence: TGCAGTGCTAGGGCAGGGGGCCGGACTGAAGCTTTCTTT. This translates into CSARAGGRTEAFF.

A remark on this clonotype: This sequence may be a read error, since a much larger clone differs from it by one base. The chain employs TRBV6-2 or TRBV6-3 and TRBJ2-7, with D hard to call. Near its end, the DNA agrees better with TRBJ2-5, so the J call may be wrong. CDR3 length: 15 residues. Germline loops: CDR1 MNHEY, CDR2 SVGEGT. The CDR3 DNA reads TGTGCCAGCAGTTACTCGAATCACCCTTTGGAGACCCAGTACTTC. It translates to CASSYSNHPLETQYF.

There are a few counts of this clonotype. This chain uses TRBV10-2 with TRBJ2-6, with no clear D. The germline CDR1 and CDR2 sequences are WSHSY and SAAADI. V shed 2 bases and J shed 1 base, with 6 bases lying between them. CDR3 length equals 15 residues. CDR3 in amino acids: CASSEDGSGANVLTF. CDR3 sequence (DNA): TGCGCCAGCAGTGAGGACGGGTCTGGGGCCAACGTCCTGACTTTC.

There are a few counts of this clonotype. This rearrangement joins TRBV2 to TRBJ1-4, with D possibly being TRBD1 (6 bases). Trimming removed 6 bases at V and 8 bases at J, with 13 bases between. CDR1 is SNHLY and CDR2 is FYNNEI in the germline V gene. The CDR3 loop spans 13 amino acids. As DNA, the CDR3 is TGTGCCAGCAGCCGGGACACCTACGAAAAACTGTTTTTT. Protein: CASSRDTYEKLFF.

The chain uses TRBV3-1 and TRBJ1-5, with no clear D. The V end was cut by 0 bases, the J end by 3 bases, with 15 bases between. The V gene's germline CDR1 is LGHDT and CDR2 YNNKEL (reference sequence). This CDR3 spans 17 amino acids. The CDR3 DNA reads TGTGCCAGCAGCCAAGATCAGTCTGGGAAGGTCAATCAGCCCCAGCATTTT. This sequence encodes CASSQDQSGKVNQPQHF.

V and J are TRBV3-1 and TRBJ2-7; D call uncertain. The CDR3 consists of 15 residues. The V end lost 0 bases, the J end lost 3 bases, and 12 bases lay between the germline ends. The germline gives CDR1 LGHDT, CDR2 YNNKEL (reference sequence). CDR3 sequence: CASSQDVDSDYEQYF. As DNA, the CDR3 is TGTGCCAGCAGCCAAGATGTCGACTCAGACTACGAGCAGTACTTC.

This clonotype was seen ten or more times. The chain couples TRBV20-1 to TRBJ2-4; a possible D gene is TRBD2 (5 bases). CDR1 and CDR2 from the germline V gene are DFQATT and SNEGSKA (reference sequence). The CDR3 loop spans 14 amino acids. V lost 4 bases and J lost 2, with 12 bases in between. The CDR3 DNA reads TGCAGTGCTACTCGAGGGTGGACCAAAAACATTCAGTACTTC. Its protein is CSATRGWTKNIQYF.